The clone carrying this T cell receptor (beta chain) was observed a handful of times. Antigen specificity is unknown. The sample comes from a study of cytomegalovirus exposure and HLA in healthy donors. Study-level results: Some TCR beta chains (about 180 of them) were listed as cytomegalovirus-associated. Per a later analysis, about 17,000 TCR beta sequences showed association with HLA alleles at 0.05 false discovery rate. Presence/absence results assume similar sequencing depth per donor, which may not hold. Later analysis demonstrated an association between a missense DCLRE1C variant and TCR beta V- and J-gene trimming.

PCR employed 60 Vbeta and 13 Jbeta primers. Clones were sequenced by immunoSEQ multiplex PCR, and TCRdb holds only the in-frame ones, with some missing. Seen here are roughly 100,000 clones, 64% observed once, and the top ten hold approximately 3%. V was shortened by 0 bases and J by 2 bases, with 7 bases between the two germline ends. This CDR3 comprises 14 residues. CDR1 and CDR2 (germline): LNHNV, YYDKDF (reference sequence). The sequenced sample was PBMCs. V is TRBV15 and J is TRBJ2-5, with no clear D. The sequence derives from a man in his 60s in good health and CMV-seronegative. The CDR3 sequence: CATSRDRSQETQYF. In DNA form, the CDR3 reads TGTGCCACCAGCAGAGATCGCAGTCAAGAGACCCAGTACTTC.